This T cell receptor beta chain was captured in a study of long-term antiretroviral therapy in people with HIV. As for the study in general: It was about a decade before the 2015 immediate-ART recommendation that the earliest samples were taken.

V was clipped by 5 bases and J by 4 bases; unmatched bases: 4. CDR1 and CDR2 from the germline V gene are SGHVS and FQNEAQ. This CDR3 comprises 14 residues. Version v3.0 of the immunoSEQ assay ran at survey level. Sequencing was designed to cover roughly 40,000-50,000 T-cell genomes in each sample. The repertoire was sequenced with immunoSEQ multiplex PCR; TCRdb's copy has only in-frame clones and lacks some. Of about 24,000 clones detected, roughly 88% appear once; the ten largest clones hold roughly 2.4%. About this clone: The antigen is undetermined.

Findings and limits, study-wide: Following ART, diversity rose but still fell short of transplant donor controls. Whichever time point was examined, clones expanded before ART dominated the repertoire.

This chain connects TRBV7-8 to TRBJ2-7; the match to TRBD1 covers 11 bases. This TCR was recovered from a man in his fifties or sixties with HIV. The specimen comprised unsorted PBMCs, sampled 3 years after starting antiretroviral therapy. The CDR3 DNA reads TGTGCCAGCAGCCTCCGGGACAGGGGGTACGAGCAGTACTTC. Residues: CASSLRDRGYEQYF.